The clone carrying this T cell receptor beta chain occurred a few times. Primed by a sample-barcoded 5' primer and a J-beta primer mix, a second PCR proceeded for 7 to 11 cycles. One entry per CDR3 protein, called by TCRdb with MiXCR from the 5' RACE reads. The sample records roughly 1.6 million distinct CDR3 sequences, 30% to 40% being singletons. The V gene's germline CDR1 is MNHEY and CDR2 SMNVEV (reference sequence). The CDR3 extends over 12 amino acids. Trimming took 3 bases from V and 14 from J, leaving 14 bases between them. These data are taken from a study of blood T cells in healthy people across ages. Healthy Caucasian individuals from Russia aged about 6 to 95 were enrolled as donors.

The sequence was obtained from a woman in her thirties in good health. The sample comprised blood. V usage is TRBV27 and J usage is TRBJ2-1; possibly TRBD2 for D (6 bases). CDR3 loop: CASSFEGRFEFF. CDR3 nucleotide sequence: TGTGCCAGCAGTTTTGAGGGGAGGTTTGAGTTCTTC.